The 26 T cell receptor beta chains below were found in one sample sequenced in a study of vaccination effects on CD4 cells after COVID-19. Expansion of antigen-specific CD4+ T cells with viral peptide pools was carried out by the ViraFEST assay before sequencing. With around ten days of culture completed, CD4+ T cells were isolated. Previously uninfected by SARS-CoV-2, the vaccine recipients also showed negative nucleocapsid antibodies. These receptors have no known antigen. TCRdb's copy holds only in-frame clones and misses some; the assay was immunoSEQ multiplex PCR. The sample has tens of thousands of clones, 73% seen once; the top ten hold 25% to 35%. The source material was CD4+ T cells from PBMCs cultured with HCoV-OC43 spike peptides, sampled before COVID-19 vaccination. Regarding subset: HCoV-OC43 spike overlapping peptide pool stimulation. The receptors derive from a human donor who received a COVID-19 vaccine.

V is TRBV7-2 and J is TRBJ2-3; D unclear. CDR3 length equals 15 residues. Looked up from germline, CDR1 is SGHTA and CDR2 is FQGNSA. The V and J ends lost 3 bases and 4 bases respectively, with 14 bases between them. This CDR3 reads CASSFTPSSADTQYF. The CDR3 coding sequence is TGTGCCAGCAGCTTTACGCCCAGTTCGGCAGATACGCAGTATTTT. Complete variable domain (other parts from reference TRBV7-2 and TRBJ2-3): GAGVSQSPSNKVTEKGKDVELRCDPISGHTALYWYRQSLGQGLEFLIYFQGNSAPDKSGLPSDRFSAERTGGSVSTLTIQRTQQEDSAVYLCASSFTPSSADTQYFGPGTRLTVL.

The genes are TRBV7-3 and TRBJ1-1, with 7 positions matching TRBD1. The germline CDR1 and CDR2 sequences are SGHTA and FQGTGA. This CDR3 spans 15 amino acids. V trimming: 2 bases; J trimming: 0 bases; junction bases outside the gene matches: 3. DNA of the CDR3: TGTGCCAGCAGCTTATGGACAGGTTTGAACACTGAAGCTTTCTTT. Translating gives CASSLWTGLNTEAFF.

The genes are TRBV19 and TRBJ1-1, with 8 bases that match TRBD1. Looked up from germline, CDR1 is LNHDA and CDR2 is SQIVND (reference sequence). Trimming at V came to 1 base and at J to 6 bases, leaving 4 bases not matched to a gene. This CDR3 spans 14 amino acids. This CDR3 reads CASSIVQGVSEAFF. In nucleotides, the CDR3 is TGTGCCAGTAGTATAGTACAGGGGGTGTCTGAAGCTTTCTTT.

The chain combines TRBV28 with TRBJ2-1; D is undetermined. Germline lookup yields CDR1 MDHEN and CDR2 SYDVKM. CDR3 length: 11 residues. Trimming left V 5 bases short and J 4 bases short, with 3 bases between. CDR3 bases: TGTGCCAGCAGTCCATACAATGAGCAGTTCTTC. Its translation is CASSPYNEQFF.

The CDR3 sequence: CASSRMGVTYEQYF. The CDR3, as DNA: TGCGCCAGCAGCAGGATGGGGGTAACCTACGAGCAGTACTTC. The rearrangement links TRBV5-1 to TRBJ2-7, with D perhaps being TRBD1 or TRBD2 (5 bases each). V dropped 4 bases and J dropped 2 bases, with 13 bases sitting between them. The CDR3 is 14 amino acids. Germline loops: CDR1 SGHRS, CDR2 YFSETQ.

The chain recombines TRBV21-1 with TRBJ1-5; the table's TRBD1 call for D was not verified on the DNA. TRBV21-1 is listed as a pseudogene. The CDR3 is made up of 18 amino acids. The CDR3 spells CASSKDRGTPNSNQPQHF. The DNA for the CDR3 is TGTGCCAGCAGCAAGGATCGTGGGACACCTAATAGCAATCAGCCCCAGCATTTT.

This chain connects TRBV29-1 to TRBJ2-7, with TRBD2 matching over 7 bases. Germline V gene data show CDR1 as SQVTM and CDR2 as ANQGSEA. V was clipped by 3 bases and J by 1 base; unmatched bases: 3. This CDR3 region has 13 residues. The CDR3 spells CSVDGGGSYEQYF. The CDR3 DNA sequence: TGCAGCGTTGATGGGGGGGGGTCCTACGAGCAGTACTTC.

The chain recombines TRBV18 with TRBJ1-1; tentatively, D is TRBD1 (5 bases). V was shortened by 1 base and J by 3 bases, with 12 bases between the two germline ends. Germline V gene data show CDR1 as KGHSH and CDR2 as LQKENI. CDR3 size: 15 residues. DNA of the CDR3: TGTGCCAGCTCACCACGCCAGGGCGGATACACTGAAGCTTTCTTT. Its translation: CASSPRQGGYTEAFF. The full variable domain, its missing parts supplied by reference TRBV18 and TRBJ1-1, is NAGVMQNPRHLVRRRGQEARLRCSPMKGHSHVYWYRQLPEEGLKFMVYLQKENIIDESGMPKERFSAEFPKEGPSILRIQQVVRGDSAAYFCASSPRQGGYTEAFFGQGTRLTVV.

The gene calls are TRBV3-1 (or the pseudogene TRBV3-2) and TRBJ2-2; D might be TRBD1 (6 bases). Germline V gene lookup returns CDR1 LGHDT and CDR2 YNNKEL (reference sequence). The CDR3 totals 15 residues. Deletions cut 1 base from V and 6 bases from J, with 12 bases between. The CDR3 loop reads CASSQVAGAAGELFF. Here the CDR3 DNA reads TGTGCCAGCAGCCAAGTGGCAGGGGCCGCCGGGGAGCTGTTTTTT.

This clone has a handful of counts. The rearrangement links TRBV5-1 to TRBJ2-7, with 8 bases fitting TRBD1. V lost 0 bases, J lost 5 bases, and 16 bases stayed unmatched. Germline CDR1 reads SGHRS; CDR2 reads YFSETQ. The CDR3 runs to 18 residues. In DNA, the CDR3 is TGCGCCAGCAGCTTGGAACGCCGAACCGGGACAGGAGTCCACGAGCAGTACTTC. Translating it yields CASSLERRTGTGVHEQYF.

The chain recombines TRBV28 with TRBJ2-7; D is unclear. This CDR3 contains 12 residues. In germline, CDR1 is MDHEN, CDR2 SYDVKM. V gave up 6 bases and J gave up 2 bases, with 8 bases separating them. The CDR3 DNA reads TGTGCCAGCAGGAACAACGCCTACGAGCAGTACTTC. Translated: CASRNNAYEQYF.

This clone is labeled medium-sized (0.01 to 0.1%). CDR3 amino acids: CASSWDNTEAFF. CDR3 nucleotides: TGTGCCAGCAGCTGGGACAACACTGAAGCTTTCTTT. The chain uses TRBV7-9 and TRBJ1-1, with D possibly TRBD1 on 5 matching bases. This CDR3 spans 12 amino acids. Trimming took off 4 bases at V and 2 bases at J, with 5 bases between the two ends. The germline gives CDR1 SEHNR, CDR2 FQNEAQ (reference sequence). Full variable domain (rest looked up from reference TRBV7-9 and TRBJ1-1): DTGVSQNPRHKITKRGQNVTFRCDPISEHNRLYWYRQTLGQGPEFLTYFQNEAQLEKSRLLSDRFSAERPKGSFSTLEIQRTEQGDSAMYLCASSWDNTEAFFGQGTRLTVV.

V and J are TRBV2 and TRBJ1-1, with D hard to call. V lost 7 bases to trimming and J lost 0 bases, with 18 bases between them. CDR3 size: 16 residues. The germline V gene encodes CDR1 SNHLY and CDR2 FYNNEI. CDR3 bases: TGTGCCAGCAACAGAAGAAACGGAATTATGAACACTGAAGCTTTCTTT. Translating gives CASNRRNGIMNTEAFF. The full variable domain, with the rest looked up from reference TRBV2 and TRBJ1-1, is EPEVTQTPSHQVTQMGQEVILRCVPISNHLYFYWYRQILGQKVEFLVSFYNNEISEKSEIFDDQFSVERPDGSNFTLKIRSTKLEDSAMYFCASNRRNGIMNTEAFFGQGTRLTVV.

Here the CDR3 DNA reads TGCAGCGTCGCAGAACCGGGGGAGCAGTACTTC. Protein sequence: CSVAEPGEQYF. J is TRBJ2-7 and V is TRBV29-1; possibly TRBD2 for D (5 bases). This CDR3 region has 11 residues. Trimming removed 6 bases at V and 7 bases at J, with 13 bases between. Germline-derived CDR1 and CDR2 are SQVTM and ANQGSEA.

The chain recombines TRBV4-3 with TRBJ2-3; D is ambiguous. Germline-derived CDR1 and CDR2 are LGHNA and YSLEER. Trimming pared 0 bases from V and 5 bases from J, leaving 3 bases between. This CDR3 region has 12 residues. The CDR3 reads CASSQDRDTQYF. The CDR3 DNA follows: TGCGCCAGCAGCCAAGATAGAGATACGCAGTATTTT.

This clone came up a few times. The chain is built from TRBV7-6 and TRBJ2-2, with D tentatively TRBD2 (6 bases). Per the germline V gene, CDR1 is SGHVS and CDR2 is FNYEAQ. V gave up 10 bases and J gave up 4 bases, with 19 bases separating them. The CDR3 covers 15 residues. The CDR3 bases are TGTGCCACCTCTATAGCGGCAGCTCGCACCGGGGAGCTGTTTTTT. Its protein product is CATSIAAARTGELFF.

This chain links TRBV12-5 with TRBJ1-5, with TRBD1 matching over 8 bases. The germline gives CDR1 LGHNT, CDR2 FRNRAP. This CDR3 has 17 residues. With V trimmed by 1 base and J by 5 bases, 10 bases remained unmatched. CDR3 nucleotide sequence: TGTGCTAGTGGTTTGGACGAAAGGGGCAGGGGGCATCAGCCCCAGCATTTT. It specifies CASGLDERGRGHQPQHF.

The chain joins TRBV6-5 to TRBJ1-2, with TRBD1 as a possible D gene (5 bases). CDR3 length: 14 residues. Germline V gene lookup returns CDR1 MNHEY and CDR2 SVGAGI. Trimming took off 2 bases at V and 4 bases at J, with 11 bases between the two ends. The CDR3 bases are TGTGCCAGCAGTTACGGGGGGGGAGCCTATGGCTACACCTTC. Its translation is CASSYGGGAYGYTF.

J is TRBJ1-6 and V is TRBV18; D unclear. V gave up 3 bases and J gave up 2 bases, with 5 bases separating them. Germline V CDR1 and CDR2: KGHSH, LQKENI. The CDR3 length is 14 residues. The CDR3 spells CASSPRAYNSPLHF. The CDR3, as DNA: TGTGCCAGCTCACCTAGAGCCTATAATTCACCCCTCCACTTT.

The rearrangement uses TRBV6-1 and TRBJ2-5; no definite D call. The V gene's germline CDR1 is MNHNS and CDR2 SASEGT. V shed 1 base and J shed 7 bases, with 4 bases lying between them. This CDR3 contains 11 residues. In nucleotides, the CDR3 is TGTGCCAGCAGTGAAGTAGGGACCCAGTACTTC. It is translated as CASSEVGTQYF.

The rearrangement uses TRBV15 and TRBJ2-7, with 7 positions matching TRBD1. The CDR3 has 15 amino acids. Unmatched junction bases numbered 5, after V lost 1 base and J lost 2 bases. Germline-derived CDR1 and CDR2 are LNHNV and YYDKDF (reference sequence). CDR3 region: CATSRGTGQTYEQYF. CDR3 nucleotide sequence: TGTGCCACCAGCAGAGGGACAGGTCAAACCTACGAGCAGTACTTC.

The rearrangement uses TRBV2 and TRBJ2-3, with 9 bases fitting TRBD1. This CDR3 contains 13 residues. CDR1 is SNHLY, CDR2 FYNNEI, per germline. After removal of 6 bases from V and 4 bases from J, the junction contained 2 bases not matched to a gene. DNA of the CDR3: TGTGCCAGCAGGGGACAGGGTGCAGATACGCAGTATTTT. This gives the protein CASRGQGADTQYF.

The V call is TRBV28, the J call TRBJ2-7, with TRBD1 matching 7 bases. The CDR3 contains 15 residues. The V segment lost 8 bases and the J segment 0 bases; nucleotides outside the gene matches: 10. From germline, CDR1 is MDHEN and CDR2 SYDVKM. CDR3 in amino acids: CASHGQAASSYEQYF. CDR3 sequence (DNA): TGTGCCAGCCACGGACAGGCAGCCAGCTCCTACGAGCAGTACTTC.

The chain joins TRBV19 to TRBJ1-1; D is possibly TRBD1 (5 bases). The CDR3 totals 14 residues. CDR1 is LNHDA and CDR2 is SQIVND in the germline V gene (reference sequence). V lost 7 bases to trimming and J lost 2 bases, with 14 bases between them. The CDR3 spells CASKAGPRNTEAFF. The CDR3 DNA reads as TGTGCCAGTAAAGCGGGGCCCAGAAACACTGAAGCTTTCTTT.

The chain employs TRBV6-4 and TRBJ2-7, with D perhaps matching TRBD1 (6 bases). The germline V and J ends were trimmed by 4 bases and 2 bases, with 12 bases remaining between them. This CDR3 comprises 14 residues. CDR1 is MRHNA and CDR2 is SNTAGT in the germline V gene. The CDR3 reads CASSVKQGPYEQYF. The CDR3, as DNA: TGTGCCAGCAGTGTTAAACAGGGACCCTACGAGCAGTACTTC.

The chain has TRBV7-2 and TRBJ2-3, with 9 positions matching TRBD2. The CDR3 runs to 16 residues. From germline, CDR1 is SGHTA and CDR2 FQGNSA. After removal of 2 bases from V and 1 base from J, the junction contained 4 bases not matched to a gene. CDR3 sequence: CASSLRASGGTDTQYF. The DNA for the CDR3 is TGTGCCAGCAGCTTAAGGGCTAGCGGGGGCACAGATACGCAGTATTTT. Full variable domain (missing parts from reference TRBV7-2 and TRBJ2-3): GAGVSQSPSNKVTEKGKDVELRCDPISGHTALYWYRQSLGQGLEFLIYFQGNSAPDKSGLPSDRFSAERTGGSVSTLTIQRTQQEDSAVYLCASSLRASGGTDTQYFGPGTRLTVL.